Following are 6 T cell receptor delta chains from one sample sequenced in a study of gamma-delta T cells after stem cell transplantation. TCRdb fed the RT-PCR reads to CATT. This table holds roughly 1,500 delta-chain clones, roughly 21% found once. Sample: gamma-delta T cells. All receptors come from a human donor. It is not recorded whose cells these are; they may come from a transplant donor.

Sample share makes this clone medium-sized. This chain links TRDV2 with TRDJ1; 8 bases map to TRDD3. With 3 bases clipped from V and 0 bases from J, the junction kept 35 bases outside the gene matches. CDR1 and CDR2 from the germline V gene are GEAIGNYY and EKD. The length of the CDR3 is 25 residues. Here the CDR3 DNA reads TGTGCCTGTGACTCCGTGAGCTCTACTAGTAGCCCCTTACTGGGGGCCGACTCGTACACCGATAAACTCATCTTT. It translates to CACDSVSSTSSPLLGADSYTDKLIF.

This clone was detected a few times. This chain links TRDV2 with TRDJ1; 10 bases line up with TRDD3. V lost 0 bases and J lost 0; bases outside the gene matches: 15. The CDR3 runs to 20 residues. The germline gives CDR1 GEAIGNYY, CDR2 EKD. The CDR3 protein is CACDTVGEGGYARNTDKLIF. The DNA of the CDR3 is TGTGCCTGTGACACCGTAGGGGAAGGGGGATACGCTAGAAACACCGATAAACTCATCTTT.

The V gene is TRDV2, the J gene TRDJ1; D unresolved. The CDR3 spans 17 residues. The V and J ends lost 2 bases and 4 bases respectively, with 22 bases between them. Per the germline V gene, CDR1 is GEAIGNYY and CDR2 is EKD. The CDR3 sequence is CACDNIFNRTRDDKLIF. In nucleotides, the CDR3 is TGTGCCTGTGACAACATATTTAATCGAACTCGGGACGATAAACTCATCTTT.

Points on this clone: It differs at one base from a far larger clone, so likely a read error. Other nucleotide sequences from this sample produce the same CDR3. The V gene is TRDV2, the J gene TRDJ1, with 8 bases lining up with TRDD3. Germline V CDR1 and CDR2: GEAIGNYY, EKD. The CDR3 loop spans 18 amino acids. V shed 0 bases, J shed 7 bases, and the junction held 18 bases outside the gene matches. The CDR3 spells CACDTMGIHTTDNGKLIF. Here the CDR3 DNA reads TGTGCCTGTGACACCATGGGGATACACACCACAGATAACGGTAAACTCATCTTT.

This clone was observed a few times. The rearrangement links TRDV2 to TRDJ1; 7 nucleotides agree with TRDD3. The J segment lost 1 base and the V segment lost 0 bases, leaving 13 bases of the junction unmatched. This CDR3 comprises 18 residues. Germline V lookup: CDR1 GEAIGNYY, CDR2 EKD. The CDR3: CACDTVVGDPGITDKLIF. The CDR3 DNA reads TGTGCCTGTGACACCGTGGTGGGGGACCCCGGGATCACCGATAAACTCATCTTT.

For this clone: It may be a read error: a sequence one base away is much more abundant. V and J are TRDV2 and TRDJ1; 7 positions match TRDD3. The germline V gene encodes CDR1 GEAIGNYY and CDR2 EKD. Unmatched junction bases numbered 21, after V lost 0 bases and J lost 3 bases. This CDR3 has 20 amino acids. The CDR3 reads CACDTGDLLGGPFRADKLIF. CDR3 coding DNA: TGTGCCTGTGACACCGGGGACCTGCTGGGGGGCCCTTTCCGGGCCGATAAACTCATCTTT.